Each of the 23 T cell receptor beta chains below was sequenced from the same sample in a study of metastatic and nonmetastatic thyroid tumors. TCRdb reprocessed the PCR reads using MiXCR. The data show roughly 16,000 clones, roughly a quarter seen once. Patients underwent thyroid surgery, and none had received any treatment before it. Input material: tumor tissue. These receptors were obtained from a male donor with papillary thyroid cancer or a benign thyroid nodule (not recorded which). Some clones in this sample may be carry-over from other donors' samples.

This clone occurred many times. The V call is TRBV6-1, the J call TRBJ2-3; D is unresolved. V lost 0 bases, J lost 0 bases, and 7 bases lay in between. The V gene's germline CDR1 is MNHNS and CDR2 SASEGT. The CDR3 is made up of 15 amino acids. Here the CDR3 reads CASSEAKGSTDTQYF. The DNA of the CDR3 is TGTGCCAGCAGTGAAGCAAAAGGGAGCACAGATACGCAGTATTTT.

This clone was seen only a few times. The chain employs TRBV15 and TRBJ2-7; D not certain. The CDR3 spans 15 residues. V was pared by 0 bases and J by 2 bases, with 11 bases between. Germline CDR1 is LNHNV and CDR2 is YYDKDF (reference sequence). The CDR3 DNA sequence: TGTGCCACCAGCAGAGATCTGGGTGGGCCCTACGAGCAGTACTTC. As protein: CATSRDLGGPYEQYF.

The CDR3 is CASSLIDNDEQYF. Here the CDR3 DNA reads TGTGCCAGCAGCTTAATAGACAACGACGAGCAGTACTTC. This chain connects TRBV7-8 to TRBJ2-7, with no clear D. The ends were cut back, 2 bases at V and 5 bases at J, with 10 bases in the middle. From germline, CDR1 is SGHVS and CDR2 FQNEAQ. CDR3 size: 13 residues.

This clone was seen repeatedly, ten times or more. V is TRBV5-4 and J is TRBJ2-3; D is perhaps TRBD1 (6 bases). The CDR3 is 14 residues long. Trimming stripped 1 base from V and 6 bases from J, with 12 bases between. Germline V CDR1 and CDR2: SGHNT, YYREEE (reference sequence). The CDR3, as DNA: TGTGCCAGCAGCTTGTTCAGGGGTGCCGATACGCAGTATTTT. Protein sequence: CASSLFRGADTQYF.

This clone was found a few times. V is TRBV3-1 and J is TRBJ2-3; TRBD2 agrees at 7 bases. From germline, CDR1 is LGHDT and CDR2 YNNKEL (reference sequence). The CDR3 consists of 15 residues. J lost 4 bases, V lost 4 bases, and 8 bases had no gene match. The CDR3 spells CASSRVGGGSDTQYF. The CDR3 DNA follows: TGTGCCAGCAGCCGCGTTGGGGGGGGGTCAGATACGCAGTATTTT.

The chain is built from TRBV6-1 and TRBJ2-2; D not resolved. V was cut by 4 bases and J by 4 bases, with 13 bases left in between. CDR3 length equals 15 residues. The germline V gene has CDR1 MNHNS and CDR2 SASEGT. The CDR3 loop is CASSATSVGTGELFF. Written as DNA, the CDR3 is TGTGCCAGCAGTGCGACCAGTGTAGGCACCGGGGAGCTGTTTTTT.

This clone rates as large. V and J are TRBV16 and TRBJ2-1, with TRBD2 matching over 7 bases. Germline V lookup: CDR1 KGHSY, CDR2 FQNENV. V shed 0 bases and J 7 bases; nucleotides not matched to a gene: 9. This CDR3 has 16 residues. As DNA, the CDR3 is TGTGCCAGCAGCCAATCGGCTAGCGGAAACCAAAATGAGCAGTTCTTC. Translating gives CASSQSASGNQNEQFF.

The sample holds a few counts of this clone. The DNA is omitted, as the CDR3 cannot be located on it reliably, and the CDR3 follows TCRdb's listing. The rearrangement joins TRBV27 to TRBJ2-7; TRBD1 was called by the table and not checked on the DNA. The CDR3 region is 14 residues in length, termini included. CDR1 is MNHEY and CDR2 is SMNVEV in the germline V gene (reference sequence). CDR3 in amino acids: CTSSFGRGAYEHYF.

The genes are TRBV11-1 and TRBJ2-2; 8 bases fit TRBD2. The CDR3 has 17 amino acids. J gave up 1 base and V 5 bases, and 9 bases lay outside the gene matches. Germline-derived CDR1 and CDR2 are SGHAT and FQDESV (reference sequence). CDR3 coding DNA: TGTGCCAGCAGCCCCTTTCGGGGGGGCAGGAACACCGGGGAGCTGTTTTTT. It specifies CASSPFRGGRNTGELFF. Full variable domain (missing parts from reference TRBV11-1 and TRBJ2-2): EAEVAQSPRYKITEKSQAVAFWCDPISGHATLYWYRQILGQGPELLVQFQDESVVDDSQLPKDRFSAERLKGVDSTLKIQPAELGDSAMYLCASSPFRGGRNTGELFFGEGSRLTVL.

This clone was seen many times. The chain is built from TRBV5-1 and TRBJ2-5; TRBD1 aligns across 8 bases. From germline, CDR1 is SGHRS and CDR2 YFSETQ. The CDR3 runs 14 residues. J gave up 6 bases and V 7 bases, and 11 bases lay outside the gene matches. The chain's CDR3 is CASRRGQDEKTQYF. CDR3 bases: TGCGCCAGCCGGCGGGGACAGGACGAGAAGACCCAGTACTTC.

The sample holds many counts of this clone. The V and J genes are TRBV2 and TRBJ2-1, with 8 positions matching TRBD2. The CDR3 has 14 residues. The germline gives CDR1 SNHLY, CDR2 FYNNEI. The ends lost 8 bases at V and 9 bases at J; junction bases unmatched: 12. CDR3 region: CASAPGPGRGEQFF. The DNA for the CDR3 is TGTGCCAGCGCGCCCGGGCCCGGGAGGGGTGAGCAGTTCTTC.

This clone was observed at least ten times. This chain joins TRBV20-1 and TRBJ1-2; D perhaps matches TRBD1 (6 bases). This CDR3 has 12 residues. The germline V gene encodes CDR1 DFQATT and CDR2 SNEGSKA (reference sequence). Here the CDR3 reads CSTGGGLDGYTF. Written as DNA, the CDR3 is TGCAGCACAGGAGGGGGTTTGGATGGCTACACCTTC.

V is TRBV5-1 and J is TRBJ2-7; 11 nucleotides match TRBD2. The CDR3 runs 19 residues. Germline assignment: CDR1 SGHRS and CDR2 YFSETQ. Trimming took 4 bases from V and 0 from J; bases not matched to a gene: 15. CDR3 sequence reads: CASSRQTSGKGAVSYEQYF. CDR3 in DNA: TGCGCCAGCAGCCGCCAGACTAGCGGGAAGGGTGCCGTCTCCTACGAGCAGTACTTC.

This clone has at least ten counts. The V and J genes are TRBV15 and TRBJ2-7; D is possibly TRBD1 (6 bases). The V gene lost 0 bases and the J gene lost 3 bases, with 18 bases spanning the gap. Germline V gene data show CDR1 as LNHNV and CDR2 as YYDKDF (reference sequence). This CDR3 comprises 17 residues. The CDR3: CATSRDRGGYAVYEQYF. DNA of the CDR3: TGTGCCACCAGCAGAGATCGAGGGGGTTACGCAGTCTACGAGCAGTACTTC.

At least ten counts were recorded for this clone. V and J are TRBV7-8 and TRBJ1-4; D uncertain. Germline V CDR1 and CDR2: SGHVS, FQNEAQ. V lost 3 bases, J lost 1 base, and 15 bases lay in between. This CDR3 has 17 amino acids. This CDR3 reads CASSFPSGGGTNEKLFF. DNA of the CDR3: TGTGCCAGCAGCTTCCCTAGTGGAGGTGGAACTAATGAAAAACTGTTTTTT.

This clone was seen at least ten times. In DNA form, the CDR3 reads TGTGCCAGTAGACAGACGAATACCTACAATGAGCAGTTCTTC. This translates into CASRQTNTYNEQFF. The V call is TRBV19, the J call TRBJ2-1; D gene uncertain. The V gene's germline CDR1 is LNHDA and CDR2 SQIVND (reference sequence). Trimming removed 6 bases from V and 2 bases from J, with 11 bases in between. The CDR3 consists of 14 residues.

Judged by abundance, this clone is medium-sized. This sequence joins TRBV11-1 and TRBJ2-7; the D call may be TRBD1 or TRBD2 (5 bases each). The V end lost 3 bases, the J end lost 4 bases, and 10 bases lay between the germline ends. This CDR3 is 13 amino acids long. CDR1 and CDR2 (germline): SGHAT, FQDESV (reference sequence). Here the CDR3 DNA reads TGTGCCAGCAGCTTCAGGGAGCGATACGAGCAGTACTTC. It is translated as CASSFRERYEQYF.

This rearrangement joins TRBV6-2 or TRBV6-3 to TRBJ2-7; no definite D call. From germline, CDR1 is MNHEY and CDR2 SVGEGT. The CDR3 is 11 amino acids. V lost 7 bases and J lost 3, with 7 bases in between. Here the CDR3 DNA reads TGTGCCAGCATGGGTAGCTACGAGCAGTACTTC. Translation gives CASMGSYEQYF.

The rearrangement links TRBV28 to TRBJ2-3; D is perhaps TRBD2 (5 bases). V lost 6 bases and J lost 7, with 17 bases in between. Germline V lookup: CDR1 MDHEN, CDR2 SYDVKM. This CDR3 contains 14 residues. The CDR3 sequence: CASREAVFIYTQYF. For the CDR3, the DNA is TGTGCCAGCAGGGAAGCGGTCTTCATATATACGCAGTATTTT.

The chain couples TRBV2 to TRBJ2-1; the D is unclear. The germline gives CDR1 SNHLY, CDR2 FYNNEI. The CDR3 is 13 amino acids. CDR3 in amino acids: CVTLSGDYNEQFF. The CDR3 bases are TGTGTCACCCTTTCTGGGGATTACAATGAGCAGTTCTTC. Full variable domain (outside the CDR3, taken from reference TRBV2 and TRBJ2-1): EPEVTQTPSHQVTQMGQEVILRCVPISNHLYFYWYRQILGQKVEFLVSFYNNEISEKSEIFDDQFSVERPDGSNFTLKIRSTKLEDSAMYFCVTLSGDYNEQFFGPGTRLTVL.

Concerning this clone: A much more abundant neighbour one base away suggests this may be a read error. J is TRBJ2-1 and V is TRBV12-3 or TRBV12-4, with unresolved D. The CDR3 runs 13 residues. In DNA, the CDR3 is TGTGCCGGCAGTTTAGGTGCGAACAATGAGCAGTTCTTC. It translates to CAGSLGANNEQFF.

This clone was found many times. This sequence joins TRBV6-1 and TRBJ2-3; TRBD2 matches 10 bases. This CDR3 contains 15 residues. J lost 2 bases, V lost 5 bases, and 4 bases had no gene match. From germline, CDR1 is MNHNS and CDR2 SASEGT. CDR3 DNA: TGTGCCAGCAGTTATAGCGGGGGGCCCACAGATACGCAGTATTTT. This translates into CASSYSGGPTDTQYF.

This clone was observed once. The chain is built from TRBV11-2 and TRBJ1-2; D may be TRBD1 (5 bases). CDR3 length equals 14 residues. The germline V gene has CDR1 SGHAT and CDR2 FQNNGV. V dropped 4 bases and J dropped 7 bases, with 16 bases sitting between them. CDR3 nucleotide sequence: TGTGCCAGCAGCTCCCGAGGGGAGGGAGGTGGCTACACCTTC. It specifies CASSSRGEGGGYTF.